This T cell receptor (beta chain) was retrieved from a study of cytomegalovirus exposure and HLA in healthy donors. It was healthy bone marrow donors who served as donors. Whole-study results and caveats: Presence/absence analyses treated sequencing depth as roughly uniform across donors.

About this clone: The antigen is unknown.

The PCR ran on 60 Vbeta and 13 Jbeta primers. Some clones are missing from TCRdb's copy, which holds only in-frame ones; the method was immunoSEQ multiplex PCR. The data contain over 50,000 clones, 65% to 80% of them singletons. The receptor was derived from a man aged 35 to 55 in good health and CMV-seropositive. Material for sequencing was PBMCs.

The CDR3 region has the DNA TGTGCCAGCAGTGAAGGGCAGGGGCTAAACTATGGCTACACCTTC. This encodes CASSEGQGLNYGYTF. The chain has TRBV6-1 and TRBJ1-2, with a possible D match to TRBD1 (6 bases). The ends were cut back, 1 base at V and 2 bases at J, with 11 bases in the middle. The CDR3 runs 15 residues. Germline V gene lookup returns CDR1 MNHNS and CDR2 SASEGT.